The subject of this entry is one T cell receptor beta chain. This sample is part of a study of blood T cell repertoires in COVID-19. The overall study: From the United States, Italy and Spain came samples of acute and convalescent COVID-19. T cells, B-cell-depleted T cells, or PBMCs supplied cDNA or gDNA.

The V and J ends lost 4 bases and 1 base respectively, with 13 bases between them. Germline V lookup: CDR1 SGHVS, CDR2 FQNEAQ. The CDR3 loop spans 15 amino acids. How the authors handled the data: Using reference gene primer amplification, nucleated cell counts were estimated. Using immunoSEQ multiplex PCR, the repertoire was profiled, and TCRdb retains in-frame clones only, with some absent. The V and J calls and clone size come from that table; D and trimming were worked out from the DNA. The data show around 41,000 clones, about 85% seen once. This receptor was taken from a human donor in a cohort sampled during active COVID-19. The chain carries TRBV7-8 and TRBJ2-5; the D gene is possibly TRBD1 (6 bases). Sequences were obtained from peripheral blood. The CDR3 spells CASSSLTGSQETQYF. CDR3 nucleotides: TGTGCCAGCAGCTCTTTAACAGGGTCCCAAGAGACCCAGTACTTC.